Each of the 30 T cell receptor beta chains below was sequenced from the same sample in a study of CD8 T cells in ankylosing spondylitis. MiXCR, run by TCRdb on the 5' RACE reads, gives a single entry per CDR3 protein. The sample lists roughly 230,000 distinct CDR3 sequences; over 15% were seen once. Source material: blood, either unsorted or a sorted T cell fraction (not recorded which). The source is a male donor with ankylosing spondylitis or in good health (not recorded which).

This clonotype was seen many times. This rearrangement joins TRBV15 to TRBJ2-1; D is unclear. Germline V gene data show CDR1 as LNHNV and CDR2 as YYDKDF (reference sequence). This CDR3 contains 13 residues. V was shortened by 1 base and J by 4 bases, with 5 bases between the two germline ends. For the CDR3, the DNA is TGTGCCACCAGCAGAGTACTTTACAATGAGCAGTTCTTC. Residues: CATSRVLYNEQFF.

This clonotype was recorded a few times. V and J are TRBV7-8 and TRBJ2-3; TRBD2 might be the D (6 bases). Trimming removed 1 base from V and 0 bases from J, with 11 bases in between. The CDR3 has 16 residues. Germline CDR1 SGHVS, CDR2 FQNEAQ. The CDR3 reads CASSLVLAVSTDTQYF. As DNA, the CDR3 is TGTGCCAGCAGCTTAGTACTAGCTGTAAGCACAGATACGCAGTATTTT.

The V and J genes are TRBV9 and TRBJ2-5; D may be TRBD1 (6 bases). Looked up from germline, CDR1 is SGDLS and CDR2 is YYNGEE. The germline V and J ends were trimmed by 4 bases and 5 bases, with 15 bases remaining between them. This CDR3 region has 14 residues. CDR3 coding DNA: TGTGCCAGCAGCCCGGACAGTTCATGGGAGACCCAGTACTTC. Translating it yields CASSPDSSWETQYF. The entire variable domain, with the rest obtained from reference TRBV9 and TRBJ2-5, is as follows: DSGVTQTPKHLITATGQRVTLRCSPRSGDLSVYWYQQSLDQGLQFLIQYYNGEERAKGNILERFSAQQFPDLHSELNLSSLELGDSALYFCASSPDSSWETQYFGPGTRLLVL.

This clonotype was seen a handful of times. This chain links TRBV29-1 with TRBJ2-1; 7 positions agree with TRBD2. Trimming cost V 4 bases and J 3 bases; bases outside gene matches: 6. The CDR3 extends over 14 amino acids. Germline lookup yields CDR1 SQVTM and CDR2 ANQGSEA. The CDR3 reads CSVAVGGNYNEQFF. CDR3 DNA sequence: TGCAGCGTTGCCGTGGGAGGGAACTACAATGAGCAGTTCTTC.

The chain carries TRBV29-1 and TRBJ2-1; 14 bases match TRBD2. The CDR3 contains 18 residues. Trimming removed 0 bases from V and 10 bases from J; junction bases left unmatched: 14. Germline loops: CDR1 SQVTM, CDR2 ANQGSEA. DNA for the CDR3: TGCAGCGTTGAAGATGGGCAGGACAAGGGACTAGCGGGAGTCGAGCAGTTCTTC. Translation: CSVEDGQDKGLAGVEQFF.

The rearrangement uses TRBV27 and TRBJ2-7, with 11 bases lining up with TRBD2. The CDR3 spans 15 residues. After removal of 2 bases from V and 3 bases from J, the junction contained 3 bases not matched to a gene. Germline assignment: CDR1 MNHEY and CDR2 SMNVEV (reference sequence). CDR3 sequence (DNA): TGTGCCAGCAGTTTAACGGGACTAGCGGTCTACGAGCAGTACTTC. It translates to CASSLTGLAVYEQYF.

This clonotype was picked up many times. The chain has TRBV29-1 and TRBJ2-5, with TRBD2 matching 11 bases. This CDR3 comprises 17 residues. The junction had 11 bases not matched to a gene; V was cut back by 0 bases and J by 5 bases. Germline CDR1 is SQVTM and CDR2 is ANQGSEA. The CDR3 DNA reads as TGCAGCGTTGAAGATCCCGTACTAGCGGGAGAGATGGAGACCCAGTACTTC. Translated, it gives CSVEDPVLAGEMETQYF.

This chain links TRBV6-1 with TRBJ2-1; 11 bases are shared with TRBD2. This CDR3 is built from 17 residues. CDR1 is MNHNS, CDR2 SASEGT, per germline. J lost 0 bases, V lost 5 bases, and 6 bases had no gene match. The CDR3 reads CASSLGTSGISYNEQFF. CDR3 DNA: TGTGCCAGCAGTCTCGGGACTAGCGGTATCTCCTACAATGAGCAGTTCTTC.

The table lists this clonotype with a few counts. V and J are TRBV20-1 and TRBJ2-1; tentative D call: TRBD2 (6 bases). Trimming removed 6 bases from V and 9 bases from J, with 30 bases in between. CDR1 is DFQATT and CDR2 is SNEGSKA in the germline V gene (reference sequence). This CDR3 has 17 residues. CDR3 amino acids: CSARRGLPSEIVGEQFF. As DNA, the CDR3 is TGCAGTGCCCGTCGGGGACTCCCAAGTGAGATCGTCGGTGAGCAGTTCTTC.

This chain links TRBV6-1 with TRBJ2-7; D remains unclear. V was pared by 2 bases and J by 4 bases, with 9 bases between. This CDR3 has 13 amino acids. Germline V gene lookup returns CDR1 MNHNS and CDR2 SASEGT. The CDR3 sequence is CASSEWAEYEQYF. The CDR3, as DNA: TGTGCCAGCAGTGAATGGGCCGAGTACGAGCAGTACTTC.

This clonotype was recorded at least ten times. The V gene is TRBV4-3, the J gene TRBJ2-5; 10 bases match TRBD2. Germline values: CDR1 LGHNA, CDR2 YSLEER. Unmatched junction bases numbered 6, after V lost 4 bases and J lost 1 base. The CDR3 runs 16 residues. CDR3 sequence: CASSRARTSGQETQYF. The CDR3 DNA follows: TGCGCCAGCAGCCGGGCAAGGACTAGCGGCCAAGAGACCCAGTACTTC.

The CDR3 nucleotides are TGCGCCAGCAGTGAGTCGAGGACCTACGAGCAGTACTTC. Translating it yields CASSESRTYEQYF. The chain couples TRBV10-1 to TRBJ2-7, with D uncertain. The V gene's germline CDR1 is WNHNN and CDR2 SYGVQD (reference sequence). Trimming cost V 0 bases and J 2 bases, with 5 bases left between them. The CDR3 contains 13 residues.

In DNA, the CDR3 is TGTGCCAGCAGTTTAAGGGCGGATCGTGACTACGAGCAGTACTTC. This codes for CASSLRADRDYEQYF. The chain recombines TRBV12-3 or TRBV12-4 with TRBJ2-7; D is uncertain. The CDR3 contains 15 residues. With 2 bases removed from V and 3 bases from J, the gap between germline ends came to 14 bases.

The chain combines TRBV9 with TRBJ1-2, with D hard to call. The CDR3 is made up of 11 amino acids. The ends were cut back, 3 bases at V and 6 bases at J, with 6 bases in the middle. CDR1 SGDLS and CDR2 YYNGEE come from the germline V gene. DNA for the CDR3: TGTGCCAGCAGCGGGACGGATGGCTACACCTTC. The encoded protein is CASSGTDGYTF.

The sample holds a few counts of this clonotype. The chain has TRBV6-1 and TRBJ1-5; 8 bases fit TRBD1. The length of the CDR3 is 15 residues. Germline V gene lookup returns CDR1 MNHNS and CDR2 SASEGT. The J segment lost 2 bases and the V segment lost 6 bases, leaving 6 bases of the junction unmatched. CDR3 sequence: CASRQDRERNQPQHF. The CDR3 nucleotides read TGTGCCAGCAGGCAGGACAGGGAACGCAATCAGCCCCAGCATTTT.

This clonotype has ten or more counts. The gene calls are TRBV20-1 and TRBJ2-7, with 7 bases matching TRBD1. The CDR3 loop spans 14 amino acids. V lost 0 bases, J lost 0 bases, and 2 bases stayed unmatched. Germline-derived CDR1 and CDR2 are DFQATT and SNEGSKA (reference sequence). CDR3 in amino acids: CSARERDSSYEQYF. The CDR3 DNA reads TGCAGTGCTAGAGAACGGGACAGCTCCTACGAGCAGTACTTC.

This clonotype has a single count. V usage is TRBV5-1 and J usage is TRBJ2-7; D possibly corresponds to TRBD2 (5 bases). Trimming pared 4 bases from V and 0 bases from J, leaving 17 bases between. Germline assignment: CDR1 SGHRS and CDR2 YFSETQ. There are 16 residues in the CDR3. The CDR3: CASSTLRGQLSYEQYF. The CDR3 DNA sequence: TGCGCCAGCAGCACGCTTCGCGGGCAGCTCTCCTACGAGCAGTACTTC.

The V gene is TRBV4-3, the J gene TRBJ2-1; 9 bases map to TRBD2. The CDR3 is made up of 17 amino acids. V lost 0 bases to trimming and J lost 6 bases; unmatched junction nucleotides: 9. CDR1 and CDR2 (germline): LGHNA, YSLEER. CDR3 in DNA: TGCGCCAGCAGCCAAGATTCACACCTAGCGGGGCTCAATGAGCAGTTCTTC. As protein: CASSQDSHLAGLNEQFF.

The chain couples TRBV6-2 or TRBV6-3 to TRBJ2-2; D not resolved. Germline V gene sequence: CDR1 MNHEY, CDR2 SVGEGT. The V and J ends lost 5 bases and 6 bases respectively, with 13 bases between them. The CDR3 is made up of 14 amino acids. The CDR3 loop reads CASSLSLVPGELFF. The CDR3 nucleotides are TGTGCCAGCAGTCTATCCCTGGTCCCCGGGGAGCTGTTTTTT.

V is TRBV6-4 and J is TRBJ2-4; D perhaps matches TRBD2 (6 bases). Trimming stripped 5 bases from V and 0 bases from J, with 14 bases between. CDR3 length: 16 amino acids. Germline V gene sequence: CDR1 MRHNA, CDR2 SNTAGT. This CDR3 is CASSSLARVAKNIQYF. DNA for the CDR3: TGTGCCAGCAGTTCCCTAGCGCGAGTAGCCAAAAACATTCAGTACTTC.

This clonotype was found a few times. The V gene is TRBV24-1, the J gene TRBJ2-1; D not resolved. The V and J ends lost 4 bases and 4 bases respectively, with 7 bases between them. CDR1 is KGHDR, CDR2 SFDVKD, per germline. The CDR3 contains 13 residues. The CDR3 coding sequence is TGTGCCACCAGTGAAGAGAGATACAATGAGCAGTTCTTC. Translating it yields CATSEERYNEQFF.

This clonotype was observed a few times. J is TRBJ2-7 and V is TRBV29-1; 10 nucleotides agree with TRBD2. The germline V gene has CDR1 SQVTM and CDR2 ANQGSEA. The V and J ends lost 5 bases and 4 bases, in that order; junction bases with no gene match: 5. The CDR3 totals 13 residues. The CDR3 sequence is CSVPAGGPYEQYF. For the CDR3, the DNA is TGCAGCGTTCCAGCGGGAGGGCCGTACGAGCAGTACTTC.

The chain links TRBV20-1 to TRBJ2-1; D tentatively reads TRBD1 or TRBD2 (6 bases each). Germline lookup yields CDR1 DFQATT and CDR2 SNEGSKA (reference sequence). The CDR3 totals 15 residues. The V end was cut by 0 bases, the J end by 8 bases, with 17 bases between. The DNA for the CDR3 is TGCAGTGCTAGAGATGGGGGCGGGACATTCTATGAGCAGTTCTTC. Protein sequence: CSARDGGGTFYEQFF.

A few counts support this clonotype. The CDR3 DNA is TGTGCCAGCAGTGACGGGACTAGCGAATGGCAGTATTTT. Protein: CASSDGTSEWQYF. The chain couples TRBV12-3 or TRBV12-4 to TRBJ2-3; the match to TRBD2 covers 10 bases. Germline trimming cut 5 bases from V and 11 bases from J; bases unmatched to any gene: 7. CDR3 length: 13 amino acids.

This clonotype was detected only a few times. The rearrangement joins TRBV30 to TRBJ1-6; maybe TRBD1 (6 bases). The CDR3 totals 12 residues. Germline V gene data show CDR1 as GTSNPN and CDR2 as SVGIG (reference sequence). Trimming pared 1 base from V and 8 bases from J, leaving 6 bases between. This CDR3 reads CAWSAGDSPLHF. CDR3 nucleotides: TGTGCCTGGAGTGCAGGGGATTCACCCCTCCACTTT.

This clonotype has just a few counts. The chain joins TRBV15 to TRBJ2-3; 9 bases map to TRBD1. CDR1 is LNHNV, CDR2 YYDKDF, per germline (reference sequence). The CDR3 runs to 18 residues. The trim removed 4 bases at V and 1 base at J, leaving 12 bases unmatched. The CDR3 nucleotides are TGTGCCACCAGCAAGGTCCCGGGACAGGGACAAGGCACAGATACGCAGTATTTT. This sequence encodes CATSKVPGQGQGTDTQYF.

This clonotype came up many times. The chain carries TRBV10-3 and TRBJ2-3; unclear D gene. CDR3 length: 16 amino acids. V lost 3 bases to trimming and J lost 4 bases, with 17 bases between them. CDR1 ENHRY and CDR2 SYGVKD come from the germline V gene. DNA of the CDR3: TGTGCCATCAGTGATGAACAGCAGAAGTTGCCAGATACGCAGTATTTT. The encoded protein is CAISDEQQKLPDTQYF.

This clonotype was counted only a few times. J is TRBJ2-1 and V is TRBV4-3, with 7 bases fitting TRBD1. Trimming cost V 0 bases and J 2 bases; bases outside gene matches: 10. The V gene's germline CDR1 is LGHNA and CDR2 YSLEER. This CDR3 comprises 18 residues. The DNA for the CDR3 is TGCGCCAGCAGCCAAGAAGGGGGCCAGGGATTCACCTACAATGAGCAGTTCTTC. It yields the protein CASSQEGGQGFTYNEQFF.

This clonotype was counted at least ten times. The chain combines TRBV12-3 or TRBV12-4 with TRBJ2-7; 10 nucleotides agree with TRBD1. The CDR3 sequence is 15 residues long. J was trimmed by 7 bases and V by 1 base; bases with no gene match: 7. The CDR3 reads CASSLGQGAGREQYF. CDR3 DNA: TGTGCCAGCAGTTTAGGACAGGGGGCGGGCCGGGAGCAGTACTTC.

This clonotype was found a few times. The chain is built from TRBV12-3 or TRBV12-4 and TRBJ1-1, with D maybe TRBD1 (5 bases). The CDR3 has 14 residues. V was cut by 7 bases and J by 6 bases, with 18 bases left in between. DNA for the CDR3: TGTGCCAGCACCCCGGGGGTGGGGCCGCCTGAAGCTTTCTTT. The encoded protein is CASTPGVGPPEAFF.